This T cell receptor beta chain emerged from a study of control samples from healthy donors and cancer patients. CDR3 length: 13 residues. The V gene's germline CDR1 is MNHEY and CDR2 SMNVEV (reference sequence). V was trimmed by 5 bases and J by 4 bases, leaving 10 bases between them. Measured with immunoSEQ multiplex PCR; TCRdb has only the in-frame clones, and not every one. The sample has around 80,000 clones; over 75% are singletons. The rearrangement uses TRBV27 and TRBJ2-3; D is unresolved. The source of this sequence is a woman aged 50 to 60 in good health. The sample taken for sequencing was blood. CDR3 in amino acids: CASSPSSADTQYF. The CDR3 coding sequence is TGTGCCAGCAGTCCGTCCAGCGCAGATACGCAGTATTTT.